This T cell receptor (beta chain) was sequenced in a study of T cells after yellow fever vaccination. About the study: The authors prepared low-cell-number fractions using SMART-Seq v4 Ultra Low Input.

Germline V CDR1 and CDR2: SGHRS, YFSETQ. V lost 0 bases to trimming and J lost 3 bases; unmatched junction nucleotides: 11. CDR3 length: 17 residues. This clonotype occurred many times. TCR cDNA, made by 5'RACE template switching, carried an added universal primer site and UMIs. TCRdb called the 5' RACE reads again in MiXCR, with one record for every CDR3 protein. Seen here are approximately 250,000 distinct CDR3 sequences, more than 3.5% observed once, and the top ten hold 15% to 20%. J is TRBJ1-2 and V is TRBV5-1; 7 bases match TRBD1. The source material was PBMCs, sampled 15 days after the yellow fever booster vaccination. This TCR was recovered from a man in his late teens or twenties who received the YFV17D yellow fever vaccine. In nucleotides, the CDR3 is TGCGCCAGCAGCTTGGAAGCCATGACAGGGATGGACTATGGCTACACCTTC. It specifies CASSLEAMTGMDYGYTF.